This TCR beta chain was sequenced during a study of T cell responses to AZD1222 COVID-19 vaccine. The protocol was immunoSEQ multiplex PCR, while the TCRdb copy is restricted to in-frame clones and leaves out a portion. This table holds 100,000 to 150,000 clones, approximately 90% found once. Trimming cost V 2 bases and J 6 bases; bases outside gene matches: 6. The germline gives CDR1 MNHNS, CDR2 SASEGT. CDR3 length: 15 amino acids. The sample in question was peripheral blood, obtained on day 0 of AZD1222 vaccination. The sequence was obtained from an adult in good health. The chain carries TRBV6-1 and TRBJ2-2, with 7 bases matching TRBD1. The CDR3 region is CASSESRGRAGELFF. The CDR3 DNA is TGTGCCAGCAGTGAATCAAGGGGGCGAGCCGGGGAGCTGTTTTTT.